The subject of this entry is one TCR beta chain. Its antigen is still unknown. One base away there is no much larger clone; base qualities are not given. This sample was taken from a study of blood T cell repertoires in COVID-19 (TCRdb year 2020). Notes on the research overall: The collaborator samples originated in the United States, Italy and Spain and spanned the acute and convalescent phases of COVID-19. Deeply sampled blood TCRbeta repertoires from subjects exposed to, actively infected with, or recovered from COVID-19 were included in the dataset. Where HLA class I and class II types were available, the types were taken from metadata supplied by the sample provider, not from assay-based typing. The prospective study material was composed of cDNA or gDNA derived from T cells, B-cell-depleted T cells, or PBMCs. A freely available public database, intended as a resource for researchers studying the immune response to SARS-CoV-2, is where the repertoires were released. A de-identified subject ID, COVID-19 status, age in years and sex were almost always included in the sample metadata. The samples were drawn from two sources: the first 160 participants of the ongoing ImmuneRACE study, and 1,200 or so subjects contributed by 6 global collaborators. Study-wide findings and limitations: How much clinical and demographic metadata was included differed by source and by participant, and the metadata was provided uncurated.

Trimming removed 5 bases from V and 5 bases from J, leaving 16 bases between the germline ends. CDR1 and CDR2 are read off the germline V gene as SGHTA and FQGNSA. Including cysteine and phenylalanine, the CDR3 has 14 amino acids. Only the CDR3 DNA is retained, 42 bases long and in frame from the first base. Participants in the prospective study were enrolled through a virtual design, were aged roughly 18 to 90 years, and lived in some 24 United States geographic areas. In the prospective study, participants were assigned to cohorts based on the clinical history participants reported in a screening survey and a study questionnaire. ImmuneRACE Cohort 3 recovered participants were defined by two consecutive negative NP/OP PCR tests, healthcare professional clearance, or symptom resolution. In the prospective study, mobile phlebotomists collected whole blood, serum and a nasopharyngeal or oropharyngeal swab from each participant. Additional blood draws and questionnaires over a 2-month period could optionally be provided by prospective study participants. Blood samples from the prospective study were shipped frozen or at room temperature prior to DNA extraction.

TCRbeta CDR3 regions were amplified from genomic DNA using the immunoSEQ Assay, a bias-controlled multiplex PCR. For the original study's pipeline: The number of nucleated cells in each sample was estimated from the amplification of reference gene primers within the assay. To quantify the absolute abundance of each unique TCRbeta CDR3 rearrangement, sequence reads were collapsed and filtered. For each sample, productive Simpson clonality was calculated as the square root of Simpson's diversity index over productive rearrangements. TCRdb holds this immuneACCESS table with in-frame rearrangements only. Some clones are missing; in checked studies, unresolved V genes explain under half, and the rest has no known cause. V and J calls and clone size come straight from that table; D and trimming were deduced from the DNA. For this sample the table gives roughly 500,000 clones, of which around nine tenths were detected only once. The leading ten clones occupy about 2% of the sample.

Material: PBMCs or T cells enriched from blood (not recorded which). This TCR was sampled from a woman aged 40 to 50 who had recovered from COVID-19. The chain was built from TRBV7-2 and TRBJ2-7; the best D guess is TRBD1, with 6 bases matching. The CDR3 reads CASSQTGIPNEQYF. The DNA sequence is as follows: TGTGCCAGCAGCCAAACAGGGATTCCTAACGAGCAGTACTTC.